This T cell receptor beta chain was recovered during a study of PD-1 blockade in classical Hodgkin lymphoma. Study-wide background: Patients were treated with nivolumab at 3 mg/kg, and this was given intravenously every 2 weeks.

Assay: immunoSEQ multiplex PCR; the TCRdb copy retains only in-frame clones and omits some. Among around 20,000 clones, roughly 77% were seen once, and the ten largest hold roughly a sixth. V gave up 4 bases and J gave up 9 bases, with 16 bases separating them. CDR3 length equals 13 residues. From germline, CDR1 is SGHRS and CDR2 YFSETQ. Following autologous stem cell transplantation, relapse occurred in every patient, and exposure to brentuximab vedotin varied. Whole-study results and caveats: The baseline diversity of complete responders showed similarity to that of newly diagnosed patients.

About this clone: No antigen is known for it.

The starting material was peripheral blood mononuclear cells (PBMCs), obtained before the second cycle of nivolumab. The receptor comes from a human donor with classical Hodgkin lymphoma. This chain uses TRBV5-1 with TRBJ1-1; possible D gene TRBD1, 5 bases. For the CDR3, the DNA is TGCGCCAGCAGCCTACAATCGACAGAAAAAGCTTTCTTT. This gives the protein CASSLQSTEKAFF.